This T cell receptor (beta chain) was sequenced during a study of identifying expanded T cells in peripheral blood. Points from the study as a whole: Variance in clone template counts between approximately 2-week samples significantly increased with total template count across all healthy donors. About 1.2 clones differed between technical replicates, versus approximately 16 and 19 over time.

The repertoire was sequenced with immunoSEQ multiplex PCR; TCRdb's copy has only in-frame clones and lacks some. The sample shows approximately 100,000 clones, roughly 85% of them seen only once. This CDR3 is 12 amino acids long. Germline CDR1 is MDHEN and CDR2 is SYDVKM. No infections or other immune events were documented during collection. Only a few counts were recorded for this clone. Antigen specificity is unknown. One end of the junction does not line up with germline, which may come from a read error. The sequence was collected from a person aged 18 to 75 in good health. The sample taken for sequencing was blood. The chain has TRBV28 and TRBJ1-2; no definite D call. In nucleotides, the CDR3 is TGTGCCAGCATAGGGAGTCCCGGCGGATACAATTTC. Its translation is CASIGSPGGYNF.